Listed here are 32 T cell receptor beta chains from one sample, sequenced in a study of T cells in localized non-small cell lung cancer. Sequencing used immunoSEQ multiplex PCR; TCRdb keeps in-frame clones, though not all of them. The repertoire holds fewer than 25,000 clones, with approximately 86% as singletons. The sequencing used peripheral blood, collected before any cancer treatment. Receptors originate from a male donor older than 55 with stage II squamous cell lung carcinoma.

This clone has a single count. V gene TRBV5-1 combines with J gene TRBJ1-2; D not resolved. CDR1 SGHRS and CDR2 YFSETQ come from the germline V gene. CDR3 length: 16 residues. Trimming cost V 6 bases and J 0 bases, with 18 bases left between them. The CDR3 spells CASNPLPGFTNYGYTF. The DNA of the CDR3 is TGCGCCAGCAATCCTCTCCCCGGGTTTACTAACTATGGCTACACCTTC.

V gene TRBV7-2 combines with J gene TRBJ2-7; D is perhaps TRBD1 or TRBD2 (5 bases each). The CDR3 loop spans 14 amino acids. CDR1 is SGHTA and CDR2 is FQGNSA in the germline V gene. Trimming removed 6 bases at V and 2 bases at J, with 14 bases between. The CDR3 is CASSLRDGAYEQYF. The CDR3 nucleotides are TGTGCCAGCAGTCTTCGGGACGGCGCCTACGAGCAGTACTTC.

CDR3 residues: CSAVPAGDYTQYF. The CDR3 bases are TGCAGCGCCGTCCCGGCAGGGGATTATACGCAGTATTTT. The chain couples TRBV29-1 to TRBJ2-3; D possibly corresponds to TRBD1 (6 bases). The CDR3 contains 13 residues. The germline V and J ends were trimmed by 7 bases and 7 bases, with 18 bases remaining between them. Germline CDR1 SQVTM, CDR2 ANQGSEA.

The DNA for the CDR3 is TGTGCCACCTCCCGGGGTAGCACTGAAGCTTTCTTT. Its translation is CATSRGSTEAFF. The chain joins TRBV6-5 to TRBJ1-1; D uncertain. Trimming removed 10 bases from V and 4 bases from J, with 13 bases in between. The CDR3 covers 12 residues. Germline CDR1 reads MNHEY; CDR2 reads SVGAGI.

This chain connects TRBV4-1 to TRBJ1-5, with no clear D. The CDR3 loop spans 14 amino acids. Between the trimmed V and J ends, which lost 0 bases and 9 bases, there was a span of 12 bases. CDR1 and CDR2 (germline): MGHRA, YSYEKL. CDR3 nucleotides: TGCGCCAGCAGCCAAGAAGGTCCGGAACTGCCCCAGCATTTT. Amino acid sequence: CASSQEGPELPQHF.

CDR3 nucleotides: TGTGCCAGCTCGCTCTTTCAGGGGGCCGGCCAAGAGACCCAGTACTTC. It translates to CASSLFQGAGQETQYF. The chain uses TRBV18 and TRBJ2-5; 8 bases match TRBD1. The CDR3 consists of 16 residues. Germline assignment: CDR1 KGHSH and CDR2 LQKENI. J gave up 1 base and V 6 bases, and 10 bases lay outside the gene matches.

The gene calls are TRBV7-2 and TRBJ2-1; TRBD1 matches at 7 bases. Germline CDR1 is SGHTA and CDR2 is FQGNSA. V gave up 3 bases and J gave up 5 bases; unmatched junction bases: 7. The CDR3 runs 15 residues. The chain's CDR3 is CASSFTGTVDNEQFF. The CDR3 region has the DNA TGTGCCAGCAGCTTCACCGGGACAGTAGACAATGAGCAGTTCTTC. Combining the CDR3 with reference TRBV7-2 and TRBJ2-1 gives the whole variable domain GAGVSQSPSNKVTEKGKDVELRCDPISGHTALYWYRQSLGQGLEFLIYFQGNSAPDKSGLPSDRFSAERTGGSVSTLTIQRTQQEDSAVYLCASSFTGTVDNEQFFGPGTRLTVL.

Regarding this clone: At one boundary the junction diverges from the germline segment, which might be a read error. The J gene is TRBJ2-7, the V gene TRBV7-9; D gene uncertain. CDR3 length: 12 amino acids. The V gene's germline CDR1 is SEHNR and CDR2 FQNEAQ (reference sequence). The CDR3 DNA follows: TGTGCCAGCAGCTTGGCGGAGAACGAGCAGCACTTC. Protein sequence: CASSLAENEQHF.

In its sample, this clone was seen a few times. The rearrangement links TRBV5-8 to TRBJ1-2; D unresolved. With 4 bases removed from V and 6 bases from J, the gap between germline ends came to 10 bases. The CDR3 contains 12 residues. Germline assignment: CDR1 SGHTS and CDR2 YDEGEE. The CDR3 protein is CASSLGRNGYTF. The DNA of the CDR3 is TGTGCCAGCAGCCTGGGAAGGAATGGCTACACCTTC.

This rearrangement joins TRBV19 to TRBJ2-3; D gene unclear. The V end was cut by 5 bases, the J end by 2 bases, with 11 bases between. Germline V gene sequence: CDR1 LNHDA, CDR2 SQIVND (reference sequence). The CDR3 length is 14 residues. The CDR3 here is CASSDQHITDTQYF. In DNA, the CDR3 is TGTGCCAGTAGTGATCAACACATCACAGATACGCAGTATTTT.

This clone has only a few counts. The chain combines TRBV28 with TRBJ1-2; D is unresolved. Per the germline V gene, CDR1 is MDHEN and CDR2 is SYDVKM. CDR3 length equals 12 residues. The ends were cut back, 5 bases at V and 6 bases at J, with 10 bases in the middle. Here the CDR3 DNA reads TGTGCCAGCAGTCTGCCGGTGGATGGCTACACCTTC. The encoded protein is CASSLPVDGYTF.

The chain is built from TRBV11-2 and TRBJ2-3, with D maybe TRBD1 (5 bases). Germline loops: CDR1 SGHAT, CDR2 FQNNGV. Trimming took off 3 bases at V and 2 bases at J, with 9 bases between the two ends. This CDR3 has 14 residues. CDR3 sequence: CASSLGRDTDTQYF. The DNA of the CDR3 is TGTGCCAGCAGCTTGGGCAGGGACACAGATACGCAGTATTTT.

The gene calls are TRBV5-1 and TRBJ2-2, with D tentatively TRBD1 or TRBD2 (6 bases each). The CDR3 consists of 16 residues. Germline assignment: CDR1 SGHRS and CDR2 YFSETQ. V lost 4 bases to trimming and J lost 5 bases, with 18 bases between them. The DNA for the CDR3 is TGCGCCAGCAGCGTCCAAGGCGGGGACACTACCGGGGAGCTGTTTTTT. It codes for CASSVQGGDTTGELFF.

The V gene is TRBV7-2, the J gene TRBJ1-2, with a weak D call TRBD1 (6 bases). The CDR3 spans 12 residues. Looked up from germline, CDR1 is SGHTA and CDR2 is FQGNSA. Trimming stripped 5 bases from V and 6 bases from J, with 10 bases between. The chain's CDR3 is CASSPRTDGYTF. CDR3 nucleotide sequence: TGTGCCAGCAGCCCTCGGACAGATGGCTACACCTTC.

The chain combines TRBV20-1 with TRBJ2-7; D perhaps matches TRBD1 (5 bases). The germline gives CDR1 DFQATT, CDR2 SNEGSKA (reference sequence). The V end lost 3 bases, the J end lost 9 bases, and 12 bases lay between the germline ends. This CDR3 spans 11 amino acids. CDR3 sequence (DNA): TGCAGTGCTAGCTTCGACAGAATGCAGTACTTC. Residues: CSASFDRMQYF.

The J gene is TRBJ1-6, the V gene TRBV11-2; D is undetermined. The CDR3 is made up of 13 amino acids. Trimming cost V 3 bases and J 12 bases, with 12 bases left between them. Germline-derived CDR1 and CDR2 are SGHAT and FQNNGV. In DNA form, the CDR3 reads TGTGCCAGCAGCTTTAATTTAGTCGAACCCCTCCACTTT. This codes for CASSFNLVEPLHF.

The chain has TRBV6-5 and TRBJ2-7; TRBD1 matches 9 bases. The CDR3 totals 14 residues. V shed 2 bases, J shed 5 bases, and the junction held 4 bases outside the gene matches. CDR1 is MNHEY, CDR2 SVGAGI, per germline. CDR3 coding DNA: TGTGCCAGCAGTTACGGGACAGGGTTCAACGAGCAGTACTTC. Translated: CASSYGTGFNEQYF.

The genes are TRBV6-5 and TRBJ2-7; D unclear. Germline CDR1 is MNHEY and CDR2 is SVGAGI. V lost 5 bases and J lost 2, with 4 bases in between. The CDR3 runs 11 residues. CDR3 nucleotide sequence: TGTGCCAGCAGTGCCGCCTACGAGCAGTACTTC. This codes for CASSAAYEQYF.

The chain is built from TRBV5-6 and TRBJ1-5; TRBD1 aligns across 9 bases. Trimming took 5 bases from V and 5 from J; bases not matched to a gene: 11. Germline lookup yields CDR1 SGHDT and CDR2 YYEEEE. There are 16 residues in the CDR3. CDR3: CASSQSIQGADQPQHF. DNA of the CDR3: TGTGCCAGCAGTCAAAGTATACAGGGGGCCGATCAGCCCCAGCATTTT.

The chain combines TRBV7-6 with TRBJ2-7; unclear D gene. V was trimmed by 2 bases and J by 2 bases, leaving 10 bases between them. The germline V gene has CDR1 SGHVS and CDR2 FNYEAQ. There are 14 residues in the CDR3. The CDR3 loop reads CASSLTDGTYEQYF. CDR3 nucleotides: TGTGCCAGCAGCTTAACTGACGGAACCTACGAGCAGTACTTC.

V and J are TRBV9 and TRBJ2-5, with 9 nucleotides matching TRBD2. Germline V CDR1 and CDR2: SGDLS, YYNGEE. V lost 0 bases to trimming and J lost 4 bases; unmatched junction nucleotides: 4. The CDR3 sequence is 15 residues long. The CDR3 loop is CASSVAPSGIETQYF. The CDR3 nucleotides read TGTGCCAGCAGCGTAGCTCCTAGCGGGATAGAGACCCAGTACTTC.

This clone was seen a few times. The genes are TRBV7-9 and TRBJ1-2; D possibly corresponds to TRBD1 (6 bases). CDR3 size: 14 residues. From germline, CDR1 is SEHNR and CDR2 FQNEAQ (reference sequence). Trimming took 4 bases from V and 2 from J, leaving 11 bases between them. The chain's CDR3 is CASSSSGANYGYTF. The CDR3 DNA reads TGTGCCAGCAGCTCGTCGGGGGCCAACTATGGCTACACCTTC.

The V and J genes are TRBV13 and TRBJ1-3; TRBD1 aligns across 10 bases. V trimming: 5 bases; J trimming: 4 bases; junction bases outside the gene matches: 11. The germline V gene encodes CDR1 PRHDT and CDR2 FYEKMQ (reference sequence). The CDR3 is made up of 17 amino acids. The CDR3 sequence is CASSLEGTGDGGNTIYF. The CDR3 DNA follows: TGTGCCAGCAGCCTAGAGGGGACAGGGGACGGCGGAAACACCATATATTTT.

The chain has TRBV7-2 and TRBJ2-1; D could derive from TRBD1 or TRBD2 (5 bases each). CDR3 length equals 13 residues. Germline CDR1 SGHTA, CDR2 FQGNSA. Deletions cut 5 bases from V and 5 bases from J, with 10 bases between. The CDR3 sequence: CASSPRGDNEQFF. In DNA form, the CDR3 reads TGTGCCAGCAGCCCACGAGGGGACAATGAGCAGTTCTTC. The full variable domain, with the rest looked up from reference TRBV7-2 and TRBJ2-1, is GAGVSQSPSNKVTEKGKDVELRCDPISGHTALYWYRQSLGQGLEFLIYFQGNSAPDKSGLPSDRFSAERTGGSVSTLTIQRTQQEDSAVYLCASSPRGDNEQFFGPGTRLTVL.

Here the CDR3 DNA reads TGTGCCAGCAGCCAAGGGGGACAAGGCACCGGGGAGCTGTTTTTT. This translates into CASSQGGQGTGELFF. The genes are TRBV7-3 and TRBJ2-2; D possibly corresponds to TRBD1 (6 bases). Germline V gives CDR1 SGHTA, CDR2 FQGTGA. The CDR3 length is 15 residues. The V gene lost 5 bases and the J gene lost 4 bases, with 14 bases spanning the gap.

The chain carries TRBV2 and TRBJ2-1; D unresolved. This CDR3 is 14 amino acids long. V dropped 7 bases and J dropped 8 bases, with 18 bases sitting between them. The germline V gene has CDR1 SNHLY and CDR2 FYNNEI. Here the CDR3 reads CASTSSNRADEQFF. The CDR3 coding sequence is TGTGCCAGCACCTCCTCAAACCGGGCCGATGAGCAGTTCTTC. The full variable domain, its missing parts supplied by reference TRBV2 and TRBJ2-1, is EPEVTQTPSHQVTQMGQEVILRCVPISNHLYFYWYRQILGQKVEFLVSFYNNEISEKSEIFDDQFSVERPDGSNFTLKIRSTKLEDSAMYFCASTSSNRADEQFFGPGTRLTVL.

The J gene is TRBJ1-3, the V gene TRBV5-1, with D possibly TRBD1 on 5 matching bases. This CDR3 has 16 residues. Germline V gives CDR1 SGHRS, CDR2 YFSETQ. The V end lost 0 bases, the J end lost 1 base, and 11 bases lay between the germline ends. The CDR3 here is CASSLAGGDSGNTIYF. The CDR3, as DNA: TGCGCCAGCAGCTTGGCCGGAGGGGATTCTGGAAACACCATATATTTT.

The gene calls are TRBV29-1 and TRBJ2-7; D gene uncertain. The CDR3 covers 11 residues. The V end was cut by 6 bases, the J end by 8 bases, with 14 bases between. Germline CDR1 and CDR2: SQVTM and ANQGSEA. The chain's CDR3 is CSVGYSVKQYF. The CDR3 DNA follows: TGCAGCGTCGGGTACTCAGTGAAGCAGTACTTC.

CDR3 in DNA: TGTGCCAGCAGTTACTCCCCCTTCGACGAGCAGTACTTC. Residues: CASSYSPFDEQYF. The rearrangement uses TRBV6-6 and TRBJ2-7; no definite D call. CDR1 is MNHNY, CDR2 SVGAGI, per germline (reference sequence). Trimming shortened V by 0 bases and J by 5 bases, and 8 bases separated the two germline ends. This CDR3 is 13 amino acids long.

The V gene is TRBV4-2, the J gene TRBJ1-1; possible D gene TRBD1, 5 bases. This CDR3 region has 16 residues. Germline lookup yields CDR1 LGHNA and CDR2 YNFKEQ. V lost 0 bases and J lost 3, with 14 bases in between. The DNA of the CDR3 is TGTGCCAGCAGCCAAGATTTGACAGACTGGGACACTGAAGCTTTCTTT. Its protein is CASSQDLTDWDTEAFF.

Worth noting for this clone: Germline and junction disagree at one end, which may indicate a read error. The rearrangement uses TRBV30 and TRBJ1-1; TRBD1 agrees at 7 bases. The CDR3 has 13 residues. Germline V lookup: CDR1 GTSNPN, CDR2 SVGIG (reference sequence). The CDR3 region has the DNA TGTGCCGGGAGGGACAGAATGAACACTGAAGCTTTCTTT. This gives the protein CAGRDRMNTEAFF.

The chain couples TRBV19 to TRBJ1-6; no firm D call. The V gene lost 3 bases and the J gene lost 8 bases, with 5 bases spanning the gap. Per the germline V gene, CDR1 is LNHDA and CDR2 is SQIVND (reference sequence). The CDR3 has 12 residues. CDR3 coding DNA: TGTGCCAGTAGTATTAGGGATTCACCCCTCCACTTT. Residues: CASSIRDSPLHF.